This T cell receptor (beta chain) was found in a study of early T cells in non-severe SARS-CoV-2 infection (dated by TCRdb to 2020 to 2022). Background for the entire study: Bulk RNA from unsorted whole blood was used for TCR sequencing, so alpha and beta chains could not be paired.

This clonotype was seen many times. Its target antigen remains unknown. Nothing much larger sits one base from this clone, and base qualities are not available. A case-control design nested within a healthcare worker cohort in London, UK, was used, with weekly nasopharyngeal swab PCR tests and blood sampling performed. Healthcare workers were recruited between 23 and 31 March 2020, during the week of the UK lockdown, and were followed weekly for up to about 15 weeks. General study outcomes and caveats: VDJdb matching was skewed toward anti-spike CD8 responses and likely underestimated virus-specific expansions by missing private and CD4 specificities.

The CDR3 has 16 amino acids, counting the end cysteine and phenylalanine. Only CDR3 DNA remains: 48 bases, in frame from the first base. A distance of 16 bases separates the germline ends of V and J, which lose 3 bases and 3 bases respectively. The library was produced with 5' RACE. The run used a NextSeq 500. The TCR library protocol attached unique molecular identifiers to individual cDNA molecules to correct for sequencing error and PCR bias. TCR alpha and beta chains were both sequenced, and the abundances of alpha and beta sequences in each sample were closely correlated with each other. The original pipeline was this. Decombinator V4 was used to annotate TCR sequences for V gene, J gene and CDR3. Expanded TCRs were defined as changing significantly between any two time points under a Poisson model with p below 0.0001. TCR abundances were normalised to the total number of TCRs sequenced in each sample and reported as counts per million. MAIT TCRs were defined by TRAV1-2 paired with TRAJ12, TRAJ20 or TRAJ33, and iNKT TCRs by TRAV10 paired with TRAJ18. VDJdb, accessed 1 November 2021, was searched for CMV, EBV and SARS-CoV-2 annotated TCRs, with TCRs annotated for multiple antigens excluded. The public reads were reprocessed in TCRdb via fastp at Q25 and MiXCR, keeping in-frame beta chains. When rows share a CDR3 protein, they turn into one entry using the most common DNA and genes. The V and J calls and clone size are TCRdb's, not the authors'. This sample is represented by around 31,000 distinct CDR3 sequences; around 6% of them were singletons. Around 6.8% of the sample comes from the top ten.

Recombination connected TRBV12-3 or TRBV12-4 to TRBJ2-3; the D gene is unclear. The sample comprised whole blood. The source of this sequence is an adult who was a healthcare worker with PCR-confirmed SARS-CoV-2 infection or an uninfected control (not recorded which). The nucleotide sequence is given as TGTGCCAGCAGTTTTGCTAGAAGGATCCAGACAGATACGCAGTATTTT. This translates into CASSFARRIQTDTQYF.